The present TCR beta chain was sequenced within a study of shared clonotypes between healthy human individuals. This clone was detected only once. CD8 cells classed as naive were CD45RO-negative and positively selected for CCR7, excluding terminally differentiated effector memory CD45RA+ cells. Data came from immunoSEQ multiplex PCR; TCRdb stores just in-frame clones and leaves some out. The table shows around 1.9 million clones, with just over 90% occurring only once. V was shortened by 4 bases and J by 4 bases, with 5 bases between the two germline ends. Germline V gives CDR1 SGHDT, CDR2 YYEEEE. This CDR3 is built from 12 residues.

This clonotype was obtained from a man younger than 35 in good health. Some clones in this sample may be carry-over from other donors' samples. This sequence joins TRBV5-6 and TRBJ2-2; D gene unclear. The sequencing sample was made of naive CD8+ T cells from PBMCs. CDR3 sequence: CASSPSTGELFF. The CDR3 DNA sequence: TGTGCCAGCAGCCCGAGCACCGGGGAGCTGTTTTTT. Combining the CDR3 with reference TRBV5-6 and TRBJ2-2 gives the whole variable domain DAGVTQSPTHLIKTRGQQVTLRCSPKSGHDTVSWYQQALGQGPQFIFQYYEEEERQRGNFPDRFSGHQFPNYSSELNVNALLLGDSALYLCASSPSTGELFFGEGSRLTVL.